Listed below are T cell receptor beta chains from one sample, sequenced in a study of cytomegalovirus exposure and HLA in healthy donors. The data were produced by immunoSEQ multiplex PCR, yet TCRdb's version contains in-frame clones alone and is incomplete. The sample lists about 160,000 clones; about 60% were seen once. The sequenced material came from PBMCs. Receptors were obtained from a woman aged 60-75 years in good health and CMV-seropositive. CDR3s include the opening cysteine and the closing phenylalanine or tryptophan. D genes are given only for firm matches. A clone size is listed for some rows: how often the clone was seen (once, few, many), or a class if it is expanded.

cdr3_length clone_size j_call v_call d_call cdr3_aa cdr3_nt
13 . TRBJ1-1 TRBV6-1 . CASSSGGSTEAFF TGTGCCAGCAGTTCGGGGGGGTCCACTGAAGCTTTCTTT
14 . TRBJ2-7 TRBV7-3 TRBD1 CASSRDRGPYEQYF TGTGCCAGCAGCCGGGACAGGGGGCCCTACGAGCAGTACTTC
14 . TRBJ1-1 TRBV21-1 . CASTQGAGNTEAFF TGTGCCAGCACCCAAGGGGCAGGGAACACTGAAGCTTTCTTT
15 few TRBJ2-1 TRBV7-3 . CASSLIGQDYNEQFF TGTGCCAGCAGCTTAATAGGACAAGACTACAATGAGCAGTTCTTC
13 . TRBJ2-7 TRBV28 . CASSRGQSYEQYF TGTGCCAGCAGTCGTGGACAGTCCTACGAGCAGTACTTC
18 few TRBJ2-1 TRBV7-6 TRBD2 CASSSWASGALSYNEQFF TGTGCCAGCAGCTCTTGGGCTAGCGGGGCACTGTCCTACAATGAGCAGTTCTTC
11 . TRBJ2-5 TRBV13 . CASSQVGTQYF TGTGCCAGCAGCCAGGTCGGGACCCAGTACTTC
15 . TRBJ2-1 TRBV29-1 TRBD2 CSVEGASGRSGEQFF TGCAGCGTTGAGGGGGCTAGCGGGAGAAGCGGTGAGCAGTTCTTC
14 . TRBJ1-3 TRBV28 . CASRPTRSGNTIYF TGTGCCAGCAGACCCACCAGGTCTGGAAACACCATATATTTT
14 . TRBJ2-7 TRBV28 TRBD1 CASRERQGSYEQYF TGTGCCAGCAGGGAACGACAGGGTTCCTACGAGCAGTACTTC
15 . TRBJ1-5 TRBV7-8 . CASSLVGGRNQPQHF TGTGCCAGCAGCTTAGTCGGCGGGCGCAATCAGCCCCAGCATTTT
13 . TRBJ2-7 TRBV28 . CASSLSISYEQYF TGTGCCAGCAGTTTATCCATTTCCTACGAGCAGTACTTC
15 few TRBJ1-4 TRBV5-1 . CASSEPRGTNEKLFF TGCGCCAGCAGCGAGCCACGAGGAACTAATGAAAAACTGTTTTTT
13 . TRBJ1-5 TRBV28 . CASSLIPGQPQHF TGTGCCAGCAGCCTTATCCCGGGGCAGCCCCAGCATTTT
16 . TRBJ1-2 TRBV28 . CASSSVGSERGFGYTF TGTGCCAGCAGTTCGGTTGGTTCAGAGAGGGGGTTTGGCTACACCTTC
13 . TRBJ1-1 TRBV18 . CASSPGQRTEAFF TGTGCCAGCTCACCAGGCCAGCGCACTGAAGCTTTCTTT
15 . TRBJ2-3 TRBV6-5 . CASRMGGGAPDTQYF TGTGCCAGCAGAATGGGAGGGGGAGCCCCAGATACGCAGTATTTT
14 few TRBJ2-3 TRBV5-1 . CASSQGASTDTQYF TGCGCCAGCAGTCAGGGCGCTAGCACAGATACGCAGTATTTT
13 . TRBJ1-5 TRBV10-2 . CASSEGPDQPQHF TGCGCCAGCAGTGAGGGCCCAGATCAGCCCCAGCATTTT
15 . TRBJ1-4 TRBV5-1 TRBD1 CASSSGGTGNEKLFF TGCGCCAGCAGCTCAGGAGGGACAGGGAATGAAAAACTGTTTTTT
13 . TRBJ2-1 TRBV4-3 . CASSQSRVPEQFF TGCGCCAGCAGCCAGTCCAGGGTGCCTGAGCAGTTCTTC
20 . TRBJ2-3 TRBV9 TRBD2 CASSPRPTSGWPASTDTQYF TGTGCCAGCAGCCCCCGCCCGACTAGCGGGTGGCCCGCTAGCACAGATACGCAGTATTTT
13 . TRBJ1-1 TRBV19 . CASSSQINTEAFF TGTGCCAGTAGTTCACAGATCAACACTGAAGCTTTCTTT
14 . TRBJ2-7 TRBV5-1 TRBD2 CASSLGRGEYEQYF TGCGCCAGCAGCCTGGGGAGGGGAGAGTACGAGCAGTACTTC
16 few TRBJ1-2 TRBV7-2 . CASSLATVGANYGYTF TGTGCCAGCAGCTTAGCTACCGTGGGGGCGAACTATGGCTACACCTTC
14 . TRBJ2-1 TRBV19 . CASRTRDSYNEQFF TGTGCCAGTAGAACCCGAGACTCCTACAATGAGCAGTTCTTC
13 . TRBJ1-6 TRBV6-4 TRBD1 CASATGEGSPLHF TGTGCCAGCGCAACAGGGGAAGGTTCACCCCTCCACTTT
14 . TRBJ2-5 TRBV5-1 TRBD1 CASSLGRGPETQYF TGCGCCAGCAGCTTAGGCAGGGGGCCGGAGACCCAGTACTTC
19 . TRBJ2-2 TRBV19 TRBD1 CASSIKPGTGRYSTGELFF TGTGCCAGTAGTATCAAACCCGGGACAGGGAGGTATAGCACCGGGGAGCTGTTTTTT
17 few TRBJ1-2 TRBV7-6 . CASSFHSRDRRNYGYTF TGTGCCAGCAGCTTCCACTCACGAGACAGGCGCAATTATGGCTACACCTTC
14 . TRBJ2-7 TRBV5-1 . CASSHQPPRNEQYF TGCGCCAGCAGCCACCAACCTCCGAGGAACGAGCAGTACTTC
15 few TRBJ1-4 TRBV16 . CASSQGYQAIEKLFF TGTGCCAGCAGCCAAGGTTACCAGGCCATAGAAAAACTGTTTTTT
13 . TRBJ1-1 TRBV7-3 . CASSSQRRAEAFF TGTGCCAGCAGCTCCCAGCGACGGGCTGAAGCTTTCTTT
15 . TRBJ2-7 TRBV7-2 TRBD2 CASSLTSGRGYEQYF TGTGCCAGCAGCTTGACTAGCGGGAGGGGGTACGAGCAGTACTTC
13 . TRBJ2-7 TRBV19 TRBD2 CASRLAGAYEQYF TGTGCCAGCAGACTAGCGGGAGCCTACGAGCAGTACTTC
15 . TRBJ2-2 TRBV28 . CASTPHDAGPGELFF TGTGCCAGCACCCCGCACGACGCAGGTCCCGGGGAGCTGTTTTTT
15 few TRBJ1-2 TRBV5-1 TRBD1 CASYAGGNNNYGYTF TGCGCCAGTTACGCAGGGGGAAACAATAACTATGGCTACACCTTC
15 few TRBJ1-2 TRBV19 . CASSIGVGANYGYTF TGTGCCAGTAGTATTGGGGTGGGAGCTAACTATGGCTACACCTTC
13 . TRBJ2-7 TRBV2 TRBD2 CASREGLANEQYF TGTGCCAGCAGGGAGGGACTAGCGAACGAGCAGTACTTC
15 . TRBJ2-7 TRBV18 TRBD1 CASSPGTGGGYEQYF TGTGCCAGCTCACCTGGGACAGGGGGCGGTTACGAGCAGTACTTC
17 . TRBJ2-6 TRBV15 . CATSAPTGKAGANVLTF TGTGCCACCAGCGCCCCCACAGGGAAGGCTGGGGCCAACGTCCTGACTTTC